This TCR beta chain was sequenced during a study of blood T cell repertoires in COVID-19. Self-reported history from a screening survey and questionnaire set each donor's cohort. The data were produced by immunoSEQ multiplex PCR, yet TCRdb's version contains in-frame clones alone and is incomplete. This table has hundreds of thousands of clones, around 84% appearing once. The CDR3 totals 15 residues. The V end lost 2 bases, the J end lost 3 bases, and 10 bases lay between the germline ends. Germline V gene data show CDR1 as LGHDT and CDR2 as YNNKEL (reference sequence). Material for sequencing was PBMCs or T cells enriched from blood (not recorded which). The sequence came from a man aged 25 to 45 with acute COVID-19. The gene calls are TRBV3-1 (or the pseudogene TRBV3-2) and TRBJ1-4; no clear D gene. This CDR3 reads CASSQSGLSNEKLFF. DNA of the CDR3: TGTGCCAGCAGCCAATCCGGACTCTCTAATGAAAAACTGTTTTTT.